Listed below are T cell receptor beta chains from one sample, sequenced in a study of T cell responses to AZD1222 COVID-19 vaccine. Repertoires were generated with immunoSEQ multiplex PCR, while TCRdb's copy carries only in-frame clones and drops some. The repertoire consists of approximately 140,000 clones, with roughly 92% occurring once and the leading ten covering around 1.3%. The material sequenced was peripheral blood, taken on day 0 of AZD1222 vaccination. Receptors originate from an adult in good health. CDR3s include the opening cysteine and the closing phenylalanine or tryptophan. D genes are given only for firm matches.

TRBJ1-5 - TRBV19 CASSPQDRHSNQPQHF TGTGCCAGTAGTCCCCAAGACAGACATAGCAATCAGCCCCAGCATTTT
TRBJ1-2 - TRBV11-2 CASSLVSGFSGVGYTF TGTGCCAGCAGCTTAGTTTCGGGGTTTTCGGGTGTTGGCTACACCTTC
TRBJ2-5 - TRBV2 CASIIGGTPETQYF TGTGCCAGCATTATCGGGGGAACCCCAGAGACCCAGTACTTC
TRBJ1-1 - TRBV7-3 CASSLQQNTEAFF TGTGCCAGCAGCTTACAGCAGAACACTGAAGCTTTCTTT
TRBJ1-5 - TRBV19 CASSMVGESNQPQHF TGTGCCAGTAGTATGGTAGGCGAAAGCAATCAGCCCCAGCATTTT
TRBJ2-1 TRBD2 TRBV19 CASTSPYFREGRDEQFF TGTGCCAGTACCTCACCTTACTTCCGGGAGGGCCGCGATGAGCAGTTCTTC
TRBJ2-2 - TRBV4-2 CASSQARGAETGELFF TGTGCCAGCAGCCAAGCTCGTGGGGCGGAGACCGGGGAGCTGTTTTTT
TRBJ2-2 - TRBV11-2 CASSLRVGGELFF TGTGCCAGCAGCTTACGAGTGGGGGGGGAGCTGTTTTTT
TRBJ2-1 TRBD2 TRBV11-3 CASSLDRLADPNEQFF TGTGCCAGCAGCTTAGATCGACTAGCGGACCCCAATGAGCAGTTCTTC
TRBJ1-1 - TRBV5-4 CASTERAAGNTEAFF TGTGCCAGCACCGAAAGAGCGGCGGGTAACACTGAAGCTTTCTTT